Following are 5 T cell receptor beta chains from one sample sequenced in a study of control samples from healthy donors and cancer patients. Repertoires were generated with immunoSEQ multiplex PCR, while TCRdb's copy carries only in-frame clones and drops some. The table lists 150,000 to 200,000 clones, around 88% of them singletons. Sequencing was performed on blood. The receptors here all came from a man aged 18 to 29 in good health.

V gene TRBV25-1 combines with J gene TRBJ1-1; D is ambiguous. Germline CDR1 and CDR2: MGHDK and SYGVNS. Trimming shortened V by 2 bases and J by 4 bases, and 11 bases separated the two germline ends. The CDR3 sequence is 14 residues long. Written as DNA, the CDR3 is TGTGCCAGCAGTGAAAGGGAGAGAGGCACTGAAGCTTTCTTT. It encodes CASSERERGTEAFF.

This clone was observed once. J is TRBJ1-1 and V is TRBV14, with D possibly being TRBD1 (5 bases). The germline CDR1 and CDR2 sequences are SGHDN and FVKESK. The CDR3 runs 15 residues. The ends were cut back, 6 bases at V and 7 bases at J, with 21 bases in the middle. CDR3 nucleotide sequence: TGTGCCAGCAGTCAGGTACCCCTGGGACGGCTTGAAGCTTTCTTT. Translated: CASSQVPLGRLEAFF.

This chain joins TRBV4-2 and TRBJ1-6; perhaps TRBD1 as D (5 bases). Germline-derived CDR1 and CDR2 are LGHNA and YNFKEQ. CDR3 length equals 15 residues. The V gene lost 4 bases and the J gene lost 9 bases, with 16 bases spanning the gap. The DNA of the CDR3 is TGTGCCAGCAGCCCCGGACAAGCGGCGGGTTCACCCCTCCACTTT. This codes for CASSPGQAAGSPLHF.

This chain links TRBV24-1 with TRBJ2-5, with 8 bases aligning to TRBD1. The CDR3 totals 14 residues. Germline CDR1 reads KGHDR; CDR2 reads SFDVKD. The J segment lost 5 bases and the V segment lost 5 bases, leaving 6 bases of the junction unmatched. The CDR3 nucleotides read TGTGCCACCAGTGCTGGGACAGGCTTGGAGACCCAGTACTTC. Translating it yields CATSAGTGLETQYF.

This sequence joins TRBV7-2 and TRBJ1-2, with D possibly being TRBD1 (6 bases). The CDR3 runs 11 residues. Germline-derived CDR1 and CDR2 are SGHTA and FQGNSA. Trimming left V 8 bases short and J 8 bases short, with 12 bases between. The CDR3 spells CASLRGLGYTF. The DNA for the CDR3 is TGTGCCAGCCTTCGGGGGCTCGGCTACACCTTC. Combining the CDR3 with reference TRBV7-2 and TRBJ1-2 gives the whole variable domain GAGVSQSPSNKVTEKGKDVELRCDPISGHTALYWYRQSLGQGLEFLIYFQGNSAPDKSGLPSDRFSAERTGGSVSTLTIQRTQQEDSAVYLCASLRGLGYTFGSGTRLTVV.